The present TCR beta chain was sequenced within a study of Graves' ophthalmopathy and Graves' hyperthyroidism. The study, taken as a whole, reports: Using 13 signatures, a model distinguished ophthalmopathy from stable hyperthyroidism, reaching around 86% sensitivity and around 81% specificity. Its predictions of ophthalmopathy progression gave the model almost 71% sensitivity and almost 75% specificity.

V shed 7 bases, J shed 5 bases, and the junction held 7 bases outside the gene matches. This CDR3 contains 15 residues. Germline V gene sequence: CDR1 SNHLY, CDR2 FYNNEI. This clonotype was detected ten times or more. Antigen: not known. Amplifying from RNA transcripts, the study obtained TCR beta CDR3 regions. First-round RT-PCR used HTBI primers; second-round multiplex PCR followed. TCRdb re-called the multiplex PCR reads through MiXCR, storing one row per CDR3 protein. The sample lists about half a million distinct CDR3 sequences; about 15% were seen once. The chain joins TRBV2 to TRBJ2-5; 13 bases map to TRBD2. The sequenced material came from blood. The receptor was derived from a woman in her thirties with Graves' ophthalmopathy. DNA for the CDR3: TGTGCCAGCAACGGACTAGCGGGAGAGGGGGAGACCCAGTACTTC. Encoded protein: CASNGLAGEGETQYF.